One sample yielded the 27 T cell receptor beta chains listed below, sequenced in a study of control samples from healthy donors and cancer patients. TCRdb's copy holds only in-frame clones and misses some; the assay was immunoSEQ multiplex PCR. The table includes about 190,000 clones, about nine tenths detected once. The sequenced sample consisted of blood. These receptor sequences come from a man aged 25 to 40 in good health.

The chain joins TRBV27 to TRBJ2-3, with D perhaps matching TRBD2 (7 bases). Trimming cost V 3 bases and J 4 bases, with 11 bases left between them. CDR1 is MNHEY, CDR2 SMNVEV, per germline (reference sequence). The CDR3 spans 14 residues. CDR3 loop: CASSLAGAPDTQYF. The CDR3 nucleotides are TGTGCCAGCAGTTTGGCGGGGGCCCCAGATACGCAGTATTTT.

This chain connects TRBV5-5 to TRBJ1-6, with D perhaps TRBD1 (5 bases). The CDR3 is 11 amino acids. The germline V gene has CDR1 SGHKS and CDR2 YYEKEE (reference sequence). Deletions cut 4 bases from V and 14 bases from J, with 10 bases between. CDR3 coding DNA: TGTGCCAGCAGCGTCGAAGGGGCCCTCCACTTT. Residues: CASSVEGALHF.

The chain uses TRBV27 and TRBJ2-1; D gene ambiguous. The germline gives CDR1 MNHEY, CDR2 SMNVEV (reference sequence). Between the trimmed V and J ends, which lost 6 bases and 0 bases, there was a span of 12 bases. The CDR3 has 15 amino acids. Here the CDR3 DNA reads TGTGCCAGCAGGATTGGCCCGGACTCCTACAATGAGCAGTTCTTC. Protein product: CASRIGPDSYNEQFF.

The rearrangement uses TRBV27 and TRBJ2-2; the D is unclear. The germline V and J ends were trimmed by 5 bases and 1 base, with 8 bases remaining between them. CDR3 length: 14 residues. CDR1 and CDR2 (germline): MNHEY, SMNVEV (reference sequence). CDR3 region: CASSLDWNTGELFF. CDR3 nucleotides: TGTGCCAGCAGTCTAGATTGGAACACCGGGGAGCTGTTTTTT.

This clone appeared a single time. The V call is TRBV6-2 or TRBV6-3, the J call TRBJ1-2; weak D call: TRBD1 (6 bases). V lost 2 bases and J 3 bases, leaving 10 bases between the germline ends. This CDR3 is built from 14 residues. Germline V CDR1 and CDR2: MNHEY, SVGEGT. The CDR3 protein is CASSYGGQYYGYTF. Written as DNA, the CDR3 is TGTGCCAGCAGTTACGGGGGGCAATACTATGGCTACACCTTC.

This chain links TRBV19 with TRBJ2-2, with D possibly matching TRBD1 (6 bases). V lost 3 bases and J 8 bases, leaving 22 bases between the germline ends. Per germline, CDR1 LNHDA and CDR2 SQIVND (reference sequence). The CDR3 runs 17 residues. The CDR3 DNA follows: TGTGCCAGTAGTATGCAGAGGACAGCTCTGATAGGTGGGGAGCTGTTTTTT. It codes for CASSMQRTALIGGELFF. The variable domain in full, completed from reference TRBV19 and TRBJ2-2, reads DGGITQSPKYLFRKEGQNVTLSCEQNLNHDAMYWYRQDPGQGLRLIYYSQIVNDFQKGDIAEGYSVSREKKESFPLTVTSAQKNPTAFYLCASSMQRTALIGGELFFGEGSRLTVL.

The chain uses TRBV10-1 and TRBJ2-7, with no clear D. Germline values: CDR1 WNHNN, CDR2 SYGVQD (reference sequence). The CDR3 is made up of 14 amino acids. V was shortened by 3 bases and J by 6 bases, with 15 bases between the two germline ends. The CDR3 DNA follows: TGCGCCAGCAGTGATCCGGACGGATCCCGCGAGCAGTACTTC. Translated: CASSDPDGSREQYF.

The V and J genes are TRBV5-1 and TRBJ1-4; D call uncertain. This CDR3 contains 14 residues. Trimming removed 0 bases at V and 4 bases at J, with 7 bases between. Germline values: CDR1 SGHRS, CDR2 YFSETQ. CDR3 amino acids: CASSLGSGNEKLFF. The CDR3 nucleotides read TGCGCCAGCAGCTTGGGTAGTGGTAATGAAAAACTGTTTTTT. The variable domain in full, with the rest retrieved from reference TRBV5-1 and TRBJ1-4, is KAGVTQTPRYLIKTRGQQVTLSCSPISGHRSVSWYQQTPGQGLQFLFEYFSETQRNKGNFPGRFSGRQFSNSRSEMNVSTLELGDSALYLCASSLGSGNEKLFFGSGTQLSVL.

The DNA for the CDR3 is TGTGCCAGCAATCAGCGGAGGCAGATCAATCAGCCCCAGCATTTT. The encoded protein is CASNQRRQINQPQHF. V and J are TRBV2 and TRBJ1-5; no reliable D call. V was pared by 7 bases and J by 3 bases, with 16 bases between. Germline V gives CDR1 SNHLY, CDR2 FYNNEI. The CDR3 is made up of 15 amino acids.

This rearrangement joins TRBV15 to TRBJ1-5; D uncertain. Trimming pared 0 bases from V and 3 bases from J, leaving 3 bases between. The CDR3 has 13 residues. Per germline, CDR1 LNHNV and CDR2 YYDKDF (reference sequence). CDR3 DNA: TGTGCCACCAGCAGAGACACCAATCAGCCCCAGCATTTT. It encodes CATSRDTNQPQHF. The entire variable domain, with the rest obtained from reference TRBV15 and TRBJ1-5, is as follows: DAMVIQNPRYQVTQFGKPVTLSCSQTLNHNVMYWYQQKSSQAPKLLFHYYDKDFNNEADTPDNFQSRRPNTSFCFLDIRSPGLGDTAMYLCATSRDTNQPQHFGDGTRLSIL.

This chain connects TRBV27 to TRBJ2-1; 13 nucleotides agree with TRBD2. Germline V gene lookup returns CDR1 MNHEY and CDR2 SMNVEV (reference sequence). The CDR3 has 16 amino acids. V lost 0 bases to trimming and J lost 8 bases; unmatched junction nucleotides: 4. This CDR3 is CASSLSLAGGPDEQFF. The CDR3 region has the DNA TGTGCCAGCAGTTTATCACTAGCGGGGGGGCCAGATGAGCAGTTCTTC.

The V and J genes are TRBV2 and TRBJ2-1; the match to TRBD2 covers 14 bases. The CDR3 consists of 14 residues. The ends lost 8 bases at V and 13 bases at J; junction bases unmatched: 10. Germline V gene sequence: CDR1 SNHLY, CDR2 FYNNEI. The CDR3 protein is CASGPGLAGVAQFF. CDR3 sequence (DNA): TGTGCCAGCGGACCGGGACTAGCGGGAGTCGCCCAGTTCTTC.

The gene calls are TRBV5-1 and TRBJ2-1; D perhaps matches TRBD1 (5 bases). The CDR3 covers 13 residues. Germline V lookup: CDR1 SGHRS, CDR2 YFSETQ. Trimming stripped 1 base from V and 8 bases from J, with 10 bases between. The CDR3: CASSLTGFDEQFF. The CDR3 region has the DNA TGCGCCAGCAGCTTGACAGGTTTCGATGAGCAGTTCTTC.

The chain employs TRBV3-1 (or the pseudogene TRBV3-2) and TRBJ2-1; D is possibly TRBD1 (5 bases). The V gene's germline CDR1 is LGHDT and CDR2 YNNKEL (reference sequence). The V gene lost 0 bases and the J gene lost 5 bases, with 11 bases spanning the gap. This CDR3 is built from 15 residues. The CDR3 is CASSQDLGQNNEQFF. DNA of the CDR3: TGTGCCAGCAGCCAAGATTTAGGACAAAACAATGAGCAGTTCTTC.

CDR3: CASSPDSYSGNTIYF. The CDR3 nucleotides are TGCGCCAGCAGCCCGGACTCGTACTCTGGAAACACCATATATTTT. The rearrangement links TRBV4-1 to TRBJ1-3; D not certain. The CDR3 has 15 amino acids. V was trimmed by 4 bases and J by 0 bases, leaving 10 bases between them. Germline values: CDR1 MGHRA, CDR2 YSYEKL.

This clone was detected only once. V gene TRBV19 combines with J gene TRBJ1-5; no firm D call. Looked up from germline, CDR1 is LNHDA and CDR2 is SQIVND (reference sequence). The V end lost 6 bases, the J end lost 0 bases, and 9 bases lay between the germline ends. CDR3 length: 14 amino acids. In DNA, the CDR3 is TGTGCCAGTAGCGGGGTTGGTAGCAATCAGCCCCAGCATTTT. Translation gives CASSGVGSNQPQHF.

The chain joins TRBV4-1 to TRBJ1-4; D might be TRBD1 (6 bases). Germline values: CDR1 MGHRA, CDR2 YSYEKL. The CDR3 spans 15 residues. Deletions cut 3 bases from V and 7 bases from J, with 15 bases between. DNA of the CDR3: TGCGCCAGCAGCCAGCGGGACACAAGTAGTGAAAAACTGTTTTTT. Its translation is CASSQRDTSSEKLFF.

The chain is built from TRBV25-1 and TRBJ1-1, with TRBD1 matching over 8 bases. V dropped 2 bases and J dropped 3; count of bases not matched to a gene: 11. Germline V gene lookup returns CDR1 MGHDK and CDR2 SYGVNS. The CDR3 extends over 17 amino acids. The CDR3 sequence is CASSEGGTGAVYTEAFF. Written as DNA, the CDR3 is TGTGCCAGCAGTGAAGGTGGGACAGGAGCTGTGTACACTGAAGCTTTCTTT.

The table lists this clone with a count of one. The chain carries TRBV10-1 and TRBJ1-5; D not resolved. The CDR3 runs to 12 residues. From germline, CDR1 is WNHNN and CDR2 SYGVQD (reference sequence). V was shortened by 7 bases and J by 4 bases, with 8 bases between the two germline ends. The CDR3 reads CASNTQNQPQHF. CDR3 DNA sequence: TGCGCCAGCAACACACAGAATCAGCCCCAGCATTTT.

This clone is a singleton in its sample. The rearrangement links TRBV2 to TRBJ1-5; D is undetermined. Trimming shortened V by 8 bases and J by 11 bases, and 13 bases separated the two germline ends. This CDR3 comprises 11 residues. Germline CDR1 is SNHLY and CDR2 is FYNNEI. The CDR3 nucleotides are TGTGCCAGCCGGAATAATATGGCCCAGCATTTT. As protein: CASRNNMAQHF.

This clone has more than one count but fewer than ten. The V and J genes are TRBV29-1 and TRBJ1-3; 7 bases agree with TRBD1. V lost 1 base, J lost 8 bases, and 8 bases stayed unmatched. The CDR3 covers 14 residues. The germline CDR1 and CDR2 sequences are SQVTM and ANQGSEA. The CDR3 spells CSVEARDRSYTIYF. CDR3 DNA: TGCAGCGTTGAAGCTAGGGACAGATCATACACCATATATTTT. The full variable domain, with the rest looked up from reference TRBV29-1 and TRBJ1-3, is SAVISQKPSRDICQRGTSLTIQCQVDSQVTMMFWYRQQPGQSLTLIATANQGSEATYESGFVIDKFPISRPNLTFSTLTVSNMSPEDSSIYLCSVEARDRSYTIYFGEGSWLTVV.

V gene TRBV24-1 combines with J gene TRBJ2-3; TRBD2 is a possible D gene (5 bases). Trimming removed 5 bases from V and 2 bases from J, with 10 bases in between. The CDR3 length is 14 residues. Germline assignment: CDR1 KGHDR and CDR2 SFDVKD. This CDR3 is CATSGADPTDTQYF. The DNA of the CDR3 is TGTGCCACCAGTGGAGCGGATCCCACAGATACGCAGTATTTT.

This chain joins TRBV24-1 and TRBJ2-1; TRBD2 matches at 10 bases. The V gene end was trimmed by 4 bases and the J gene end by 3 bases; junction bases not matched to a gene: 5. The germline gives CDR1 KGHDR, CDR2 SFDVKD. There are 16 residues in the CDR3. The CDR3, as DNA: TGTGCCACCAGTGAACCTCTAGCGGGGGACTACAATGAGCAGTTCTTC. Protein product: CATSEPLAGDYNEQFF.

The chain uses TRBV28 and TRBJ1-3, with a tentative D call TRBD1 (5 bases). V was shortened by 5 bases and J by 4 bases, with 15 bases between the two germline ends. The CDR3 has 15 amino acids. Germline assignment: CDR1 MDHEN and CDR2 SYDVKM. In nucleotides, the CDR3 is TGTGCCAGCAGTGCCCCAAGGGGAGCCGGAAACACCATATATTTT. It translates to CASSAPRGAGNTIYF.

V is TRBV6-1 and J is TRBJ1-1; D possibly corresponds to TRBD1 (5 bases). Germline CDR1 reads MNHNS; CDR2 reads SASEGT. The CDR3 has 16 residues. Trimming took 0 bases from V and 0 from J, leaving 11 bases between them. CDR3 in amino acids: CASSEARWGLNTEAFF. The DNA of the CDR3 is TGTGCCAGCAGTGAAGCGCGTTGGGGGTTGAACACTGAAGCTTTCTTT.

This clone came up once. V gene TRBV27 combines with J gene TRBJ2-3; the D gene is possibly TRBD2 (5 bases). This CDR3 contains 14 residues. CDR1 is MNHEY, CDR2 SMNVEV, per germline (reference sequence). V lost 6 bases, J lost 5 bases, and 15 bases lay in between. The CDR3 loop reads CASSEAVVGDTQYF. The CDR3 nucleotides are TGTGCCAGCAGCGAAGCGGTGGTTGGAGATACGCAGTATTTT.

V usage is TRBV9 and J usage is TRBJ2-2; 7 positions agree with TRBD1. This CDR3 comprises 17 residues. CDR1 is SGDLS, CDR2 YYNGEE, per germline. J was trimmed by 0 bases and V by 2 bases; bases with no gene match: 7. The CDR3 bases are TGTGCCAGCAGCGTCCATGCCGGGACAGCGAACACCGGGGAGCTGTTTTTT. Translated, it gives CASSVHAGTANTGELFF.